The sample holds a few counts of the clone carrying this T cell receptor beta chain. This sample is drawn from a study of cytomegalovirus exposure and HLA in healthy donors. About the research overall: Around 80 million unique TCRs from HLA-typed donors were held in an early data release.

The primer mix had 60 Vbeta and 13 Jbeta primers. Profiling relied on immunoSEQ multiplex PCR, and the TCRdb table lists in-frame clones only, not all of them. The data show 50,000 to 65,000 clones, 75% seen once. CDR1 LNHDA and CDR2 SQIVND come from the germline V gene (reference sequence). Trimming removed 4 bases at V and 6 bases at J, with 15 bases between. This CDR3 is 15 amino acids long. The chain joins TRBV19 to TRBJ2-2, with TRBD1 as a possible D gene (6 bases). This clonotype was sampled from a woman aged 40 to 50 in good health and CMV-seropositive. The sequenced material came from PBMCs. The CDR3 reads CASSKQGLDPGELFF. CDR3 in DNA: TGTGCCAGTAGTAAACAGGGTTTGGACCCCGGGGAGCTGTTTTTT.